Listed below are T cell receptor beta chains from one sample, sequenced in a study of T cell responses to AZD1222 COVID-19 vaccine. Profiled with immunoSEQ multiplex PCR; TCRdb holds only in-frame clones, not every one. Here the sample spans 140,000 to 150,000 clones, around 93% being singletons. Sequencing was performed on peripheral blood, taken on day 0 of AZD1222 vaccination. The receptors come from an adult in good health. Both conserved end residues are trimmed from each CDR3.

v_call: TRBV6-4; j_call: TRBJ1-2; cdr3_aa: ASSEGQGYGYT
v_call: TRBV9; j_call: TRBJ1-2; cdr3_aa: ASSVGASYGYT
v_call: TRBV7-9; j_call: TRBJ1-1; cdr3_aa: ASNPVTGGTEAF
v_call: TRBV6-1; j_call: TRBJ1-1; cdr3_aa: ASSDRSDTEAF
v_call: TRBV10-3; j_call: TRBJ1-2; cdr3_aa: AITSQIAGQGDFGYT
v_call: TRBV5-1; j_call: TRBJ2-3; cdr3_aa: ASSPSWRGATDTQY
v_call: TRBV27; j_call: TRBJ1-2; cdr3_aa: ASSGQGWNGYT
v_call: TRBV7-2; j_call: TRBJ1-5; cdr3_aa: ASSFQTSPNADQPQH
v_call: TRBV15; j_call: TRBJ1-1; cdr3_aa: ATSRDGGGTEAF
v_call: TRBV6-5; j_call: TRBJ1-2; cdr3_aa: ASSYSETYGYT
v_call: TRBV7-3; j_call: TRBJ2-1; cdr3_aa: ASSSGTSGNEQF
v_call: TRBV14; j_call: TRBJ1-6; cdr3_aa: ASSQMGQGSGSPLH
v_call: TRBV4-1; j_call: TRBJ1-1; cdr3_aa: ASSFGRQNTEAF
v_call: TRBV5-1; j_call: TRBJ1-1; cdr3_aa: ASSIQGMNTEAF
v_call: TRBV10-3; j_call: TRBJ1-4; cdr3_aa: AISDGENNEKLF
v_call: TRBV9; j_call: TRBJ1-2; cdr3_aa: ASSTSGQGAYGYT
v_call: TRBV19; j_call: TRBJ1-2; cdr3_aa: ATLTDSYYGYT
v_call: TRBV2; j_call: TRBJ2-5; cdr3_aa: ASGVTSGGTQETQY
v_call: TRBV5-1; j_call: TRBJ1-4; cdr3_aa: ASSFTGGGRIGEKLF
v_call: TRBV19; j_call: TRBJ1-2; cdr3_aa: ASKFGQDYGYT
v_call: TRBV7-6; j_call: TRBJ1-6; cdr3_aa: ASSLTGGGSPLH
v_call: TRBV18; j_call: TRBJ1-2; cdr3_aa: ASSAQGGNGYT
v_call: TRBV19; j_call: TRBJ1-6; cdr3_aa: ASSHTDYNSPLH
v_call: TRBV7-3; j_call: TRBJ1-1; cdr3_aa: ASSAGPNTEAF
v_call: TRBV5-1; j_call: TRBJ2-7; cdr3_aa: ASSLALGGHYEQY
v_call: TRBV30; j_call: TRBJ2-1; cdr3_aa: ASYRGGRRDEQF
v_call: TRBV4-2; j_call: TRBJ1-2; cdr3_aa: ASSQEEAVDGYT
v_call: TRBV30; j_call: TRBJ2-3; cdr3_aa: AWGRRRQADTQY
v_call: TRBV6-5; j_call: TRBJ2-7; cdr3_aa: ASTGGYSYEQY
v_call: TRBV11-3; j_call: TRBJ1-6; cdr3_aa: ASSPSVGNSPLH
v_call: TRBV4-2; j_call: TRBJ2-3; cdr3_aa: ASSHYRTGGDNTQY
v_call: TRBV13; j_call: TRBJ1-4; cdr3_aa: ASSLWTGGSNEKLF
v_call: TRBV12-3/TRBV12-4; j_call: TRBJ1-1; cdr3_aa: ASRVGHTEAF
v_call: TRBV7-2; j_call: TRBJ2-6; cdr3_aa: ASSLTRGRGANVLT
v_call: TRBV11-2; j_call: TRBJ2-2; cdr3_aa: ASSLDRDRLARHNTGELF
v_call: TRBV27; j_call: TRBJ1-6; cdr3_aa: ASSPGLRVNSPLH
v_call: TRBV6-1; j_call: TRBJ2-1; cdr3_aa: ASSDPSLRNEQF
v_call: TRBV6-5; j_call: TRBJ2-1; cdr3_aa: ASSGPGQDYNEQF
v_call: TRBV28; j_call: TRBJ1-4; cdr3_aa: ASSAALSATNEKLF
v_call: TRBV6-4; j_call: TRBJ2-2; cdr3_aa: ASAQTNTGELF
v_call: TRBV5-1; j_call: TRBJ1-3; cdr3_aa: ASSQRQQGSGNTIY
v_call: TRBV9; j_call: TRBJ1-3; cdr3_aa: ASSGGGHSSGNTIY